This T cell receptor beta chain was sequenced for a study of blood T cell repertoires in COVID-19. Generated by immunoSEQ multiplex PCR, the TCRdb table keeps only in-frame clones and is missing some. This sample has around 100,000 clones, with 85% to 90% found just once. With V trimmed by 6 bases and J by 4 bases, 1 base remained unmatched. The CDR3 covers 14 residues. Per the germline V gene, CDR1 is ENHRY and CDR2 is SYGVKD. This chain links TRBV10-3 with TRBJ2-3, with 13 bases aligning to TRBD2. The sequence derives from a human donor in a cohort sampled during active COVID-19. The sample was peripheral blood. The CDR3 sequence is CAIRGTSGADTQYF. The CDR3 DNA reads as TGTGCCATCAGGGGGACTAGCGGGGCAGATACGCAGTATTTT.